This entry lists 29 T cell receptor beta chains sequenced from one sample in a study of blood T cell repertoires in COVID-19. Measured with immunoSEQ multiplex PCR; TCRdb has only the in-frame clones, and not every one. The repertoire includes more than 80,000 clones, over 80% of them detected once, and more than 25% sits in the top ten. The material sequenced was peripheral blood. All receptors come from a woman aged 80 or over with active or convalescent COVID-19.

The genes are TRBV11-3 and TRBJ1-2; D gene unclear. Per germline, CDR1 SGHNT and CDR2 YENEEA. The V end was cut by 4 bases, the J end by 8 bases, with 5 bases between. CDR3 length equals 10 residues. CDR3 coding DNA: TGTGCCAGCAGCTCGGGGGGCTACACCTTC. This translates into CASSSGGYTF.

This clone showed up just once. The chain carries TRBV28 and TRBJ1-5; 7 bases are shared with TRBD1. Germline V gene data show CDR1 as MDHEN and CDR2 as SYDVKM. V shed 3 bases, J shed 8 bases, and the junction held 7 bases outside the gene matches. There are 14 residues in the CDR3. The CDR3 DNA reads as TGTGCCAGCAGTTTCACAGGGGCGGTGAAGCCCCAGCATTTT. Translation gives CASSFTGAVKPQHF.

The chain combines TRBV30 with TRBJ1-3; possibly TRBD1 for D (6 bases). Germline CDR1 is GTSNPN and CDR2 is SVGIG (reference sequence). This CDR3 has 15 amino acids. Trimming took off 4 bases at V and 7 bases at J, with 20 bases between the two ends. This chain's CDR3 is CAWTLRGQFSNTIYF. DNA for the CDR3: TGTGCCTGGACTCTAAGGGGACAATTTTCCAACACCATATATTTT.

This clone was recorded once. V and J are TRBV5-8 and TRBJ2-7; tentatively, D is TRBD1 (5 bases). Looked up from germline, CDR1 is SGHTS and CDR2 is YDEGEE. The germline V and J ends were trimmed by 6 bases and 0 bases, with 22 bases remaining between them. CDR3 length: 17 amino acids. CDR3 loop: CASTPQGLLRFSYEQYF. The CDR3 nucleotides are TGTGCCAGCACCCCCCAGGGTCTCCTCCGATTCTCCTACGAGCAGTACTTC.

This clone turned up a few times. The chain joins TRBV28 to TRBJ2-2; TRBD2 agrees at 11 bases. J lost 6 bases, V lost 7 bases, and 7 bases had no gene match. Germline CDR1 and CDR2: MDHEN and SYDVKM. The CDR3 totals 15 residues. The DNA for the CDR3 is TGTGCCAGCAAAAATAGCGGGAGGGCTTCCGGGGAGCTGTTTTTT. It is translated as CASKNSGRASGELFF.

V gene TRBV6-5 combines with J gene TRBJ1-1; 9 nucleotides align to TRBD1. Germline V gene lookup returns CDR1 MNHEY and CDR2 SVGAGI. This CDR3 is built from 15 residues. V lost 7 bases to trimming and J lost 2 bases; unmatched junction nucleotides: 8. CDR3 DNA sequence: TGTGCCAGCATCCGGGACAGGGATCCTAACACTGAAGCTTTCTTT. Translation gives CASIRDRDPNTEAFF.

This clone appeared once. The junction differs from germline at one of its ends, possibly a read error. This chain connects TRBV11-1 to TRBJ1-4; D gene ambiguous. This CDR3 spans 15 amino acids. CDR1 and CDR2 (germline): SGHAT, FQDESV (reference sequence). The CDR3 DNA follows: TGTGTCAGCAGCCTAAGTCCTGCAACTAATGAAAAACTGTTTTTT. It encodes CVSSLSPATNEKLFF.

V and J are TRBV21-1 and TRBJ1-2; TRBD1, the table's D call, was not compared with the DNA. TRBV21-1 is given as a pseudogene. This CDR3 region has 16 residues. The CDR3 spells CASAPGTGRRGWGYTF. The CDR3, as DNA: TGTGCCAGCGCCCCGGGGACAGGGAGAAGGGGCTGGGGCTACACCTTC.

The chain has TRBV25-1 and TRBJ1-6, with 7 bases lining up with TRBD1. CDR1 and CDR2 from the germline V gene are MGHDK and SYGVNS. The CDR3 sequence is 14 residues long. With 6 bases clipped from V and 10 bases from J, the junction kept 9 bases outside the gene matches. CDR3 sequence (DNA): TGTGCCAGCAGACAGACAGGGTACGCCTCACCCCTCCACTTT. Translated: CASRQTGYASPLHF.

The chain carries TRBV4-1 and TRBJ2-7, with 8 bases matching TRBD1. Germline CDR1 is MGHRA and CDR2 is YSYEKL. The CDR3 sequence is 17 residues long. Trimming cost V 2 bases and J 7 bases; bases outside gene matches: 16. The CDR3 sequence: CASSQRDRRGVSGEQYF. The CDR3 region has the DNA TGCGCCAGCAGCCAACGGGACAGGCGTGGGGTATCGGGGGAGCAGTACTTC.

The V and J genes are TRBV4-1 and TRBJ2-2; 12 positions match TRBD2. The CDR3 is 18 residues long. Germline values: CDR1 MGHRA, CDR2 YSYEKL. Trimming cost V 2 bases and J 4 bases; bases outside gene matches: 8. CDR3 protein: CASSQRSSGGAGTGELFF. The CDR3 coding sequence is TGCGCCAGCAGCCAAAGGTCTAGCGGGGGGGCCGGCACCGGGGAGCTGTTTTTT.

The chain employs TRBV18 and TRBJ1-5; TRBD1 is a possible D gene (6 bases). The CDR3 covers 17 residues. Trimming took off 4 bases at V and 5 bases at J, with 21 bases between the two ends. Germline assignment: CDR1 KGHSH and CDR2 LQKENI. CDR3 sequence (DNA): TGTGCCAGCTCACAATCTTTCTTCGGGGGGGGCCATCAGCCCCAGCATTTT. It is translated as CASSQSFFGGGHQPQHF.

The V call is TRBV3-1 (or the pseudogene TRBV3-2), the J call TRBJ2-1; D may be TRBD2 (6 bases). The germline V gene has CDR1 LGHDT and CDR2 YNNKEL (reference sequence). V was shortened by 4 bases and J by 9 bases, with 19 bases between the two germline ends. CDR3 size: 15 residues. CDR3 residues: CASSPGLSGRVEQFF. The CDR3, as DNA: TGTGCCAGCAGCCCCGGACTATCCGGTAGGGTTGAGCAGTTCTTC.

This chain uses TRBV30 with TRBJ1-6, with 8 nucleotides matching TRBD1. V shed 3 bases, J shed 9 bases, and the junction held 10 bases outside the gene matches. In germline, CDR1 is GTSNPN, CDR2 SVGIG (reference sequence). CDR3 length: 15 amino acids. The CDR3 region has the DNA TGTGCCTGGAGCCTTAAGGACAGGGAGAGTTCACCCCTCCACTTT. It encodes CAWSLKDRESSPLHF. Full variable domain (remainder filled in from reference TRBV30 and TRBJ1-6): SQTIHQWPATLVQPVGSPLSLECTVEGTSNPNLYWYRQAAGRGLQLLFYSVGIGQISSEVPQNLSASRPQDRQFILSSKKLLLSDSGFYLCAWSLKDRESSPLHFGNGTRLTVT.

The CDR3 loop reads CASILYTF. The CDR3 nucleotides are TGCGCCAGCATCCTCTACACCTTC. The chain recombines TRBV23-1 with TRBJ1-2; D call uncertain. Being an ORF, TRBV23-1 has a function that is uncertain. The germline V and J ends were trimmed by 7 bases and 10 bases, with 4 bases remaining between them. This CDR3 region has 8 residues.

The chain uses TRBV19 and TRBJ1-1; 7 nucleotides match TRBD1. This CDR3 contains 14 residues. V gave up 3 bases and J gave up 4 bases; unmatched junction bases: 5. CDR1 and CDR2 (germline): LNHDA, SQIVND (reference sequence). CDR3 protein: CASSISRGVTEAFF. CDR3 sequence (DNA): TGTGCCAGTAGTATTTCCAGGGGGGTCACTGAAGCTTTCTTT.

The rearrangement joins TRBV19 to TRBJ2-2; 8 bases map to TRBD1. There are 16 residues in the CDR3. V lost 5 bases, J lost 6 bases, and 11 bases stayed unmatched. From germline, CDR1 is LNHDA and CDR2 SQIVND (reference sequence). CDR3 bases: TGTGCCAGTAGTCCCCTCGGACAGGGAAGTGCCGGGGAGCTGTTTTTT. This translates into CASSPLGQGSAGELFF.

DNA of the CDR3: TGTGCCAGCAGCTTGTTCTTTTCTGGAGGCAATCAGCCCCAGCATTTT. Protein: CASSLFFSGGNQPQHF. The chain employs TRBV5-6 and TRBJ1-5; no clear D. The CDR3 spans 16 residues. Trimming took 1 base from V and 2 from J, leaving 13 bases between them. Germline V lookup: CDR1 SGHDT, CDR2 YYEEEE. Full variable domain (remainder filled in from reference TRBV5-6 and TRBJ1-5): DAGVTQSPTHLIKTRGQQVTLRCSPKSGHDTVSWYQQALGQGPQFIFQYYEEEERQRGNFPDRFSGHQFPNYSSELNVNALLLGDSALYLCASSLFFSGGNQPQHFGDGTRLSIL.

The chain recombines TRBV3-1 (or the pseudogene TRBV3-2) with TRBJ2-7, with 13 bases matching TRBD2. The germline CDR1 and CDR2 sequences are LGHDT and YNNKEL (reference sequence). The CDR3 contains 16 residues. With V trimmed by 3 bases and J by 7 bases, 9 bases remained unmatched. Written as DNA, the CDR3 is TGTGCCAGCAGCCAGACTAGCGGGGGGACCTTTGAGGAGCAGTACTTC. Encoded protein: CASSQTSGGTFEEQYF.

The chain couples TRBV18 to TRBJ2-6; D is uncertain. In germline, CDR1 is KGHSH, CDR2 LQKENI. Trimming cost V 2 bases and J 2 bases, with 13 bases left between them. The CDR3 contains 17 residues. CDR3 sequence: CASSPESSFTGANVLTF. The DNA for the CDR3 is TGTGCCAGCTCACCAGAATCTAGTTTTACTGGGGCCAACGTCCTGACTTTC.

The chain carries TRBV14 and TRBJ1-6; D is unresolved. Trimming took 6 bases from V and 0 from J, leaving 9 bases between them. CDR3 size: 15 residues. Germline V gene data show CDR1 as SGHDN and CDR2 as FVKESK. Here the CDR3 reads CASRTRGSYNSPLHF. CDR3 bases: TGTGCCAGCAGAACCCGCGGCTCCTATAATTCACCCCTCCACTTT.

This clone appeared once. The rearrangement uses TRBV18 and TRBJ2-6, with D unresolved. From germline, CDR1 is KGHSH and CDR2 LQKENI. The V end was cut by 3 bases, the J end by 0 bases, with 9 bases between. The CDR3 consists of 16 residues. CDR3 region: CASSPAVSSGANVLTF. In DNA form, the CDR3 reads TGTGCCAGCTCACCGGCGGTGAGCTCTGGGGCCAACGTCCTGACTTTC.

The chain combines TRBV28 with TRBJ2-2, with D perhaps TRBD1 (6 bases). Between the trimmed V and J ends, which lost 6 bases and 1 base, there was a span of 9 bases. The V gene's germline CDR1 is MDHEN and CDR2 SYDVKM. The CDR3 has 14 residues. The CDR3 here is CASRSQGNTGELFF. Written as DNA, the CDR3 is TGTGCCAGCAGATCACAGGGGAACACCGGGGAGCTGTTTTTT.

The chain couples TRBV9 to TRBJ2-5; 9 bases are shared with TRBD2. Per germline, CDR1 SGDLS and CDR2 YYNGEE. The CDR3 spans 19 residues. V dropped 0 bases and J dropped 3; count of bases not matched to a gene: 15. CDR3 region: CASSVASASGDVKKETQYF. CDR3 in DNA: TGTGCCAGCAGCGTAGCTTCAGCTAGCGGGGACGTCAAAAAAGAGACCCAGTACTTC.

The genes are TRBV5-8 and TRBJ2-3, with TRBD2 matching 9 bases. Germline CDR1 and CDR2: SGHTS and YDEGEE. J lost 6 bases, V lost 4 bases, and 12 bases had no gene match. This CDR3 has 16 residues. The CDR3 bases are TGTGCCAGCAGCGCACAGCTAGCGGGGTTTGGCGATACGCAGTATTTT. Translating it yields CASSAQLAGFGDTQYF.

This clone appeared a single time. The J gene is TRBJ2-7, the V gene TRBV5-1, with D possibly being TRBD1 (5 bases). The CDR3 totals 15 residues. Germline CDR1 SGHRS, CDR2 YFSETQ. The germline V and J ends were trimmed by 0 bases and 0 bases, with 10 bases remaining between them. The CDR3 sequence is CASSLEQADSYEQYF. The CDR3 DNA is TGCGCCAGCAGCTTGGAACAGGCTGACTCCTACGAGCAGTACTTC.

The sample holds one count of this clone. The CDR3 sequence is CATSSALRVLTFF. CDR3 sequence (DNA): TGTGCCACCAGCAGTGCCCTCAGGGTATTAACTTTCTTT. The chain joins TRBV15 to TRBJ1-1, with a possible D match to TRBD1 (5 bases). The CDR3 totals 13 residues. V lost 3 bases, J lost 12 bases, and 17 bases lay in between. Germline assignment: CDR1 LNHNV and CDR2 YYDKDF (reference sequence).

V is TRBV6-5 and J is TRBJ2-1; D might be TRBD1 (8 bases). Germline V CDR1 and CDR2: MNHEY, SVGAGI. V was cut by 2 bases and J by 6 bases, with 14 bases left in between. The length of the CDR3 is 15 residues. CDR3 bases: TGTGCCAGCAGTTACCTGACAGGGGAGGGCAATGAGCAGTTCTTC. Protein product: CASSYLTGEGNEQFF.

The rearrangement uses TRBV6-5 and TRBJ2-3; D may be TRBD2 (7 bases). CDR1 and CDR2 (germline): MNHEY, SVGAGI. V lost 5 bases to trimming and J lost 0 bases, with 12 bases between them. CDR3 size: 15 residues. DNA for the CDR3: TGTGCCAGCAGTCGAGGGGGGGGAAGCACAGATACGCAGTATTTT. It translates to CASSRGGGSTDTQYF.